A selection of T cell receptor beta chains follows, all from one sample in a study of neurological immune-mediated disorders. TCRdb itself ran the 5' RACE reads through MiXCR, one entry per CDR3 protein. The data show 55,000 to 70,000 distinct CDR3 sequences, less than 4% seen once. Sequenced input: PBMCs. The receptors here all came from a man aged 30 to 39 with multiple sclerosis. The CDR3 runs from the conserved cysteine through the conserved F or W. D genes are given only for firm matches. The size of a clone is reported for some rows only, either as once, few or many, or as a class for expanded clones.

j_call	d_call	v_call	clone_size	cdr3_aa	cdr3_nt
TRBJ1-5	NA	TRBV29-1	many	CSVESPSNQPQHF	TGCAGCGTTGAAAGCCCGAGCAATCAGCCCCAGCATTTT
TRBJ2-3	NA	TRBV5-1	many	CASSFRPGSTDTQYF	TGCGCCAGCAGCTTTAGGCCCGGCTCTACAGATACGCAGTATTTT
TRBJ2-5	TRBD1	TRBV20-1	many	CSAPRGQLQETQYF	TGCAGTGCTCCCCGGGGACAGCTCCAAGAGACCCAGTACTTC
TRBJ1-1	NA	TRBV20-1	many	CSAPVRPIAGTEAFF	TGCAGTGCTCCCGTGAGGCCGATCGCCGGCACTGAAGCTTTCTTT
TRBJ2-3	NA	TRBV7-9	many	CASSLDGTRTDTQYF	TGTGCCAGCAGCTTAGATGGAACTCGCACAGATACGCAGTATTTT
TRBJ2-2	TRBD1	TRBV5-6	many	CASSWDRGSAGELFF	TGTGCCAGCAGCTGGGACAGGGGTTCTGCCGGGGAGCTGTTTTTT
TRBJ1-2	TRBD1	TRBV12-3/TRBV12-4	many	CASSTDRHGYTF	TGTGCCAGCAGTACGGACAGGCATGGCTACACCTTC
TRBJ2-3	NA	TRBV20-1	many	CSAGQSTDTQYF	TGCAGTGCTGGACAGAGCACAGATACGCAGTATTTT
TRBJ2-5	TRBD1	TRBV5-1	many	CASTTQGQRMETQYF	TGCGCCAGCACCACTCAGGGACAGAGAATGGAGACCCAGTACTTC
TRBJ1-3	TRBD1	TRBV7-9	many	CASSFTGGRGSGNTIYF	TGTGCCAGCAGCTTCACAGGGGGAAGAGGCTCTGGAAACACCATATATTTT
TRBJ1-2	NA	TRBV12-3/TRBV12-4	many	CASSYREANYGYTF	TGTGCCAGCAGTTACAGGGAGGCTAACTATGGCTACACCTTC
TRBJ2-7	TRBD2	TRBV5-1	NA	CASSLSLAGDEQYF	TGCGCCAGCAGCTTGTCTCTAGCGGGGGACGAGCAGTACTTC
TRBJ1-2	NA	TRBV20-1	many	CSAEQAPGKGYTF	TGCAGTGCCGAACAGGCCCCGGGAAAAGGCTACACCTTC
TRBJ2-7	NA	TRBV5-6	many	CASSFGAGTIEQYF	TGTGCCAGCAGCTTCGGGGCTGGGACCATCGAGCAGTACTTC
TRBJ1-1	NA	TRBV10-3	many	CAISGTLNTEAFF	TGTGCCATCAGCGGGACCCTAAACACTGAAGCTTTCTTT
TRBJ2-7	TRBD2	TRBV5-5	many	CASSPWTSGNSYEQYF	TGTGCCAGCAGCCCCTGGACTAGCGGGAACTCCTACGAGCAGTACTTC
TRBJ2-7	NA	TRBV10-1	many	CGYKRVETGESVEQYF	TGCGGCTATAAAAGAGTGGAAACAGGCGAAAGTGTGGAGCAGTACTTC
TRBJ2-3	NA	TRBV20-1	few	CSASATQPDTQYF	TGCAGTGCTAGCGCCACTCAACCAGATACGCAGTATTTT
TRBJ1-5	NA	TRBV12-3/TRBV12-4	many	CASSPQVFAQNQPQHF	TGTGCCAGCAGTCCACAGGTTTTTGCCCAAAATCAGCCCCAGCATTTT
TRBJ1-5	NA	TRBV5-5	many	CASSLEGHTQPQHF	TGTGCCAGCAGCCTGGAAGGTCACACTCAGCCCCAGCATTTT
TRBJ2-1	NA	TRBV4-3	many	CASSQYRAAHNEQFF	TGCGCCAGCAGCCAATATCGGGCGGCCCACAATGAGCAGTTCTTC
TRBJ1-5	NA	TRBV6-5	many	CASSPGQFLRQPQHF	TGTGCCAGCAGCCCCGGACAGTTTTTGCGCCAGCCCCAGCATTTT